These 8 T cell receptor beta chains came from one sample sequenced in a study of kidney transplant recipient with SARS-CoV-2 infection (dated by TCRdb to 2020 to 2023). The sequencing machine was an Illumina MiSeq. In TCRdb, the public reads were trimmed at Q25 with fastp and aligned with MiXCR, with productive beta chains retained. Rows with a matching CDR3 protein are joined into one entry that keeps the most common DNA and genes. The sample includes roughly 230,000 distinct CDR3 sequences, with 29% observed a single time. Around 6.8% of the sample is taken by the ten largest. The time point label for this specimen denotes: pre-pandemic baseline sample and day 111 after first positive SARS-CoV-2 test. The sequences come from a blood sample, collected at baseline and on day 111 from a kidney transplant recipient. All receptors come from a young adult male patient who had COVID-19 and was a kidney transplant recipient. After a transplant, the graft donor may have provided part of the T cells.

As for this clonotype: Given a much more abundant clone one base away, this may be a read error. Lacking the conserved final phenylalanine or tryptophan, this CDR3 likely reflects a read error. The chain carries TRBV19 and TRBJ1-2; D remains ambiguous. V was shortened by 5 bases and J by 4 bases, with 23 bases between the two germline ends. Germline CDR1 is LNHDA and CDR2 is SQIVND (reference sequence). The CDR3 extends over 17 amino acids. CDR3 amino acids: CASSVSETNRKTYGYTL. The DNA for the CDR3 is TGTGCCAGTAGTGTATCTGAGACAAATCGAAAGACCTATGGCTACACCCTC.

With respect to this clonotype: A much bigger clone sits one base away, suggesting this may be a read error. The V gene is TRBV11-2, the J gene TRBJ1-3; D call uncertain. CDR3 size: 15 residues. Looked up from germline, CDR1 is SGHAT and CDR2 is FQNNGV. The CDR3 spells CASSLVARSGNTICF. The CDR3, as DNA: TGTGCCAGCAGCTTAGTCGCCAGATCTGGAAACACCATATGTTTT.

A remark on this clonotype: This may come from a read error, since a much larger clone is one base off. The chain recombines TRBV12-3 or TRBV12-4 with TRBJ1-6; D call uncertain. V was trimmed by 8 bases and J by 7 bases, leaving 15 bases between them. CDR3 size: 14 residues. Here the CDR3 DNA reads TGTGCCAGCGGCCAGAGAGGGCGGAATTCACCCCTCCACTTT. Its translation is CASGQRGRNSPLHF.

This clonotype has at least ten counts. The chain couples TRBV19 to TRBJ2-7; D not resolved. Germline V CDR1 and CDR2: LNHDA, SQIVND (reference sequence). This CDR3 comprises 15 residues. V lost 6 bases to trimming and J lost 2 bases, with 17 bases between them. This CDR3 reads CASRPRARVPYEQYF. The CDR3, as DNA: TGTGCCAGTAGACCCAGAGCTAGGGTCCCCTACGAGCAGTACTTC.

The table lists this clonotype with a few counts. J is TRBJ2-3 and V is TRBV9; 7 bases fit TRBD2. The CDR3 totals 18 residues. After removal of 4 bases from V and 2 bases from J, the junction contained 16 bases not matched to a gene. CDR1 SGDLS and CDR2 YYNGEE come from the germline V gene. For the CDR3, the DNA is TGTGCCAGCAGCCTCGGGGCTAGCGGTTCCCTTAACACAGATACGCAGTATTTT. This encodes CASSLGASGSLNTDTQYF.

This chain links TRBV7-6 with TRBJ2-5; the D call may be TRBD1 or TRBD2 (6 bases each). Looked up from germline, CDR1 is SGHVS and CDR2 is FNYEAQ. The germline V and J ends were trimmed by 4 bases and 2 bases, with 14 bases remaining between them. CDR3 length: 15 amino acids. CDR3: CASSSQQGGQETQYF. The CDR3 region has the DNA TGTGCCAGCAGCTCACAACAGGGAGGTCAAGAGACCCAGTACTTC.

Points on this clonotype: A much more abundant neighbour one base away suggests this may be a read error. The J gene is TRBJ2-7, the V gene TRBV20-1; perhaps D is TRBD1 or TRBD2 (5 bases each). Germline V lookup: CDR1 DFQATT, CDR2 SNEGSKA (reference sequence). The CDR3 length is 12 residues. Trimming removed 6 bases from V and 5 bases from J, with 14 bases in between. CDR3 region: CSAARQGHEQYF. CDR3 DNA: TGCAGTGCCGCCAGGCAGGGACACGAGCAGTACTTC.

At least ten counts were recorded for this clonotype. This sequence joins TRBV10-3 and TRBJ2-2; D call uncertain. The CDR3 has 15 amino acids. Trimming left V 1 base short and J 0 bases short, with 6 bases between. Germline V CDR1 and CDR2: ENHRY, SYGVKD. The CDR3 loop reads CAISEYRTNTGELFF. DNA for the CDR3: TGTGCCATCAGTGAGTACCGAACGAACACCGGGGAGCTGTTTTTT.